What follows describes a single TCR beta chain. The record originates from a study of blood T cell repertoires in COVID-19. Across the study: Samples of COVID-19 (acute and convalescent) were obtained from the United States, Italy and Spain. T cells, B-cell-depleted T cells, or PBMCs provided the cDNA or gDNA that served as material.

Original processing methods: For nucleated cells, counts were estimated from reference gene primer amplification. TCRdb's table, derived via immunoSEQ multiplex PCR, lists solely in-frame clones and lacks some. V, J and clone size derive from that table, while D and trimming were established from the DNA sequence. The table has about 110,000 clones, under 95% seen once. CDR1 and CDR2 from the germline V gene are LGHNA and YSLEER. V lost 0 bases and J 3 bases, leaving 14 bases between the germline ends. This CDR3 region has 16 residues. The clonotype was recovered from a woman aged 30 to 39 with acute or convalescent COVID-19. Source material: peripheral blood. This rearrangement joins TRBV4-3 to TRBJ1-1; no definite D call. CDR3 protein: CASSQEMRASYTEAFF. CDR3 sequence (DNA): TGCGCCAGCAGCCAAGAAATGAGGGCTTCGTACACTGAAGCTTTCTTT.